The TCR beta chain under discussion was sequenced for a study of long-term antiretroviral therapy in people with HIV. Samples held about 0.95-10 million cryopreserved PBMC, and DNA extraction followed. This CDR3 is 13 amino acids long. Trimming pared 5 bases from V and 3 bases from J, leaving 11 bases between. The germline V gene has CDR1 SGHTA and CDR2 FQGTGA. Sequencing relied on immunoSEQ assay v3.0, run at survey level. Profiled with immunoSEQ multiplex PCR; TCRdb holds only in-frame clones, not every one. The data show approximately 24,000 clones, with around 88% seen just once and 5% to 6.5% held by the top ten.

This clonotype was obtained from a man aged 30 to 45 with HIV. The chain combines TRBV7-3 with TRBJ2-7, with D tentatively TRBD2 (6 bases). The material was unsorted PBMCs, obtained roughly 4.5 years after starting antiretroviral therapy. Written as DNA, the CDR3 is TGTGCCAGCAGCCTGACTAGTAGCTACGAGCAGTACTTC. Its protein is CASSLTSSYEQYF.